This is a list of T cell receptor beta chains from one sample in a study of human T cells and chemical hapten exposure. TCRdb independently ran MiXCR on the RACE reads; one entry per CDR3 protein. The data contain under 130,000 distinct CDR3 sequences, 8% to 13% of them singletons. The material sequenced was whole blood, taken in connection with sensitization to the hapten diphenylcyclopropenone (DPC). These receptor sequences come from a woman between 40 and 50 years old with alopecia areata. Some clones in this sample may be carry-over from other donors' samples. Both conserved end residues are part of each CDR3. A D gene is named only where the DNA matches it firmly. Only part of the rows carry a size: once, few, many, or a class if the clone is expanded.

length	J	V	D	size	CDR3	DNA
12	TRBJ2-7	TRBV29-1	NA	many	CSAYGGVAEQYF	TGCAGCGCCTATGGTGGGGTTGCCGAGCAGTACTTC
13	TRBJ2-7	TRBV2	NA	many	CASSPQGVYEQYF	TGTGCCAGCAGCCCCCAGGGAGTATACGAGCAGTACTTC
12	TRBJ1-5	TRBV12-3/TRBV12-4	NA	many	CASSFWGQPQHF	TGTGCCAGCAGTTTCTGGGGGCAGCCCCAGCATTTT
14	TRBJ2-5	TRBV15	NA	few	CATSRSAGVETQYF	TGTGCCACCAGCAGATCTGCAGGGGTGGAGACCCAGTACTTC
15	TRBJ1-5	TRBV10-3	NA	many	CAISETGKGNQPQHF	TGTGCCATCAGTGAGACAGGTAAGGGCAATCAGCCCCAGCATTTT
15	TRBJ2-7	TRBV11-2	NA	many	CASSQDRFGTYEQYF	TGTGCCAGCAGCCAAGACAGGTTCGGGACCTACGAGCAGTACTTC
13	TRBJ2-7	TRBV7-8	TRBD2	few	CASSPRLAGEQYF	TGTGCCAGCAGCCCACGACTAGCGGGCGAGCAGTACTTC
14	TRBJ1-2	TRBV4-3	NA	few	CASSQDGGRYGYTF	TGCGCCAGCAGCCAAGATGGGGGGCGCTATGGCTACACCTTC
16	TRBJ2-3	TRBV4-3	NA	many	CASSQEAQVYGDTQYF	TGCGCCAGCAGCCAAGAGGCACAGGTCTACGGGGATACGCAGTATTTT
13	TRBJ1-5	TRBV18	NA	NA	CASSPGVNQPQHF	TGTGCCAGCTCACCAGGGGTGAATCAGCCCCAGCATTTT
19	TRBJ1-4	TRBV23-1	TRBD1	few	CASSPPEDRAKTTNEKLFF	TGCGCCAGCAGTCCCCCCGAAGACAGGGCGAAGACAACTAATGAAAAACTGTTTTTT
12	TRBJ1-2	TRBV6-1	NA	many	CASSPGGGGYTF	TGTGCCAGCAGTCCGGGAGGAGGGGGCTACACCTTC
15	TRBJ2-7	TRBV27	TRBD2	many	CASSPRLAGPYEQYF	TGTGCCAGCAGTCCCAGACTAGCCGGGCCCTACGAGCAGTACTTC
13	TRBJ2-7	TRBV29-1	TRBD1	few	CSVEGTGGYEQYF	TGCAGCGTTGAAGGGACAGGGGGCTACGAGCAGTACTTC
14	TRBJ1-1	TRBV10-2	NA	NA	CASSESVGISEAFF	TGCGCCAGCAGTGAGTCGGTCGGAATCTCTGAAGCTTTCTTT
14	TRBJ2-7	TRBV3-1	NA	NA	CASSSDVSLYEQYF	TGTGCCAGCAGCTCGGACGTAAGCCTCTACGAGCAGTACTTC
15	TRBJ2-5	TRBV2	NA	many	CASTPLGGVWETQYF	TGTGCCAGCACGCCGCTGGGGGGCGTTTGGGAGACCCAGTACTTC
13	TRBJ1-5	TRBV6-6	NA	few	CASTQVRGGPQHF	TGTGCCAGCACCCAAGTCAGGGGAGGGCCCCAGCATTTT
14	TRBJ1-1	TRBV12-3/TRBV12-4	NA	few	CATLIFGVNTEAFF	TGTGCCACATTAATTTTCGGGGTGAACACTGAAGCTTTCTTT
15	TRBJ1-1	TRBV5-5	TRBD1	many	CASSMYGTGGFEAFF	TGTGCCAGCAGCATGTACGGGACAGGGGGATTTGAAGCTTTCTTT
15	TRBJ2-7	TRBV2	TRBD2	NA	CASSQGGPSSYEQYF	TGTGCCAGCAGCCAGGGAGGGCCCAGCTCCTACGAGCAGTACTTC
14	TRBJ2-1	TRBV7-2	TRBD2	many	CASSRGGQTNEQFF	TGTGCCAGCAGCCGGGGGGGGCAGACGAATGAGCAGTTCTTC
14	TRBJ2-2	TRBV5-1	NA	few	CASSYSANTGELFF	TGCGCCAGCAGCTACAGCGCTAACACCGGGGAGCTGTTTTTT
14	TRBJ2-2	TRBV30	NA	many	CAWSPPRQSGELFF	TGTGCCTGGAGTCCCCCCCGGCAGTCCGGGGAGCTGTTTTTT
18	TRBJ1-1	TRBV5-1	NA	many	CASSLSPPDQADGTEAFF	TGCGCCAGCAGCTTGTCCCCACCGGACCAGGCGGACGGCACTGAAGCTTTCTTT
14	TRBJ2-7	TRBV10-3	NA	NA	CAISGRGSAYEQYF	TGTGCCATCAGTGGACGAGGATCTGCCTACGAGCAGTACTTC
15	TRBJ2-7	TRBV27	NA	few	CASSLRDTPSGEQYF	TGTGCCAGCAGTTTAAGGGATACCCCCTCTGGCGAGCAGTACTTC
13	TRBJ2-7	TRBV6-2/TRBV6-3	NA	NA	CASSLRASGWQYF	TGTGCCAGCAGTCTCAGGGCGTCGGGTTGGCAGTACTTC
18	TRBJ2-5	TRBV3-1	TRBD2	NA	CASSQDLGAGGVRETQYF	TGTGCCAGCAGCCAAGATCTGGGAGCGGGGGGAGTCCGAGAGACCCAGTACTTC
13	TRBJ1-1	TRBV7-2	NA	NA	CASSLDQGSEAFF	TGTGCCAGCAGCTTAGACCAAGGCTCTGAAGCTTTCTTT
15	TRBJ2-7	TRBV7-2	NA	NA	CASSLVSQETYEQYF	TGTGCCAGCAGCTTAGTTTCACAGGAAACCTACGAGCAGTACTTC
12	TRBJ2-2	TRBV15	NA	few	CATSLNTGELFF	TGTGCCACCAGCTTAAACACCGGGGAGCTGTTTTTT
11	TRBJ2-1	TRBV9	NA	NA	CASSGNNEQFF	TGTGCCAGCAGCGGCAACAATGAGCAGTTCTTC
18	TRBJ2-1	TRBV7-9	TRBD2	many	CASSSTFTSGGASNEQFF	TGTGCCAGCAGCTCGACGTTCACTAGCGGGGGGGCGAGCAATGAGCAGTTCTTC
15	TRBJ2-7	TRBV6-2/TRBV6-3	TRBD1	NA	CASSPRGQASYEQYF	TGTGCCAGCAGTCCTAGGGGACAGGCTTCCTACGAGCAGTACTTC
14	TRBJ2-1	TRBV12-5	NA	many	CASRGGGAYNEQFF	TGTGCTAGTAGAGGGGGGGGAGCCTACAATGAGCAGTTCTTC
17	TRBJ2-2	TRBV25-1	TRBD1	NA	CASSELSGTGNTGELFF	TGTGCCAGCAGTGAATTATCGGGGACAGGCAACACCGGGGAGCTGTTTTTT
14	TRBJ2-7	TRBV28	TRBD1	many	CASSYDRDHYEQYF	TGTGCCAGCAGCTACGACAGGGACCACTACGAGCAGTACTTC
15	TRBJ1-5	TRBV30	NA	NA	CAWSEGPRANQPQHF	TGTGCCTGGAGTGAGGGGCCCAGGGCCAATCAGCCCCAGCATTTT
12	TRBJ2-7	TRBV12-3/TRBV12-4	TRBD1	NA	CASTAGTGEQYF	TGTGCCAGCACCGCCGGGACAGGAGAGCAGTACTTC
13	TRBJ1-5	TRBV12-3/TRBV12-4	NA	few	CASNKDSYQPQHF	TGTGCCAGCAATAAGGACAGTTATCAGCCCCAGCATTTT
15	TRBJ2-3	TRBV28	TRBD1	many	CASSPGQGGTDTQYF	TGTGCCAGCAGCCCCGGACAGGGGGGCACAGATACGCAGTATTTT
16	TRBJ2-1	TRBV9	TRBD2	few	CASSVSGLAGTNEQFF	TGTGCCAGCAGCGTAAGTGGACTAGCAGGGACCAATGAGCAGTTCTTC
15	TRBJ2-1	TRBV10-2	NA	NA	CASSESGGPYNEQFF	TGCGCCAGCAGTGAGTCGGGGGGGCCCTACAATGAGCAGTTCTTC
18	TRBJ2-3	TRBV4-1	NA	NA	CASSQGLRGRAKVYTQYF	TGCGCCAGCAGCCAAGGTCTAAGGGGGAGGGCCAAAGTGTATACGCAGTATTTT
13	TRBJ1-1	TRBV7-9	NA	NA	CASSLSERTEAFF	TGTGCCAGCAGCTTGAGTGAGAGGACTGAAGCTTTCTTT
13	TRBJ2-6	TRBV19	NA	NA	CAARSSGANVLTF	TGTGCCGCTAGATCCTCTGGGGCCAACGTCCTGACTTTC
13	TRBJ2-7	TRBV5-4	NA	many	CASRDRGAYEQYF	TGTGCCAGCAGGGACAGAGGGGCCTACGAGCAGTACTTC
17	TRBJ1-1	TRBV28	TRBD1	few	CASSPPDRGRTDTEAFF	TGTGCCAGCAGTCCCCCCGACAGGGGGCGGACGGACACTGAAGCTTTCTTT